This TCR beta chain was recorded in a study of CD8+CD57+ T cells in acquired aplastic anemia. Study as a whole: Mean yield of DNA from sorted CD4+ and CD8+ cells was 3.2 ug. Whole-study findings and limits: Significant differences in CD8+ Simpson's diversity were not observed between patients and controls.

CDR3 and TCR beta VDJ profiling relied on genomic DNA as the template. TCRdb reprocessed the reads via MiXCR and lists one record per CDR3 protein. In the table there are 98,000 or so distinct CDR3 sequences, approximately 48% of which are singletons. Concerning this clonotype: Antigen specificity is unknown.

From germline, CDR1 is WNHNN and CDR2 SYGVQD (reference sequence). The CDR3 is made up of 14 amino acids. With V trimmed by 6 bases and J by 7 bases, 5 bases remained unmatched. This sequence originates from a human donor in good health, serving as a control. Sample: sorted CD4+, CD8+, or CD8+CD57+ T cells (not recorded which) from PBMCs. The rearrangement uses TRBV10-1 and TRBJ1-6; 8 bases are a match to TRBD1. Written as DNA, the CDR3 is TGCGCCAGCAGAAGGACAGGGATGAATTCACCCCTCCACTTT. Translated: CASRRTGMNSPLHF.